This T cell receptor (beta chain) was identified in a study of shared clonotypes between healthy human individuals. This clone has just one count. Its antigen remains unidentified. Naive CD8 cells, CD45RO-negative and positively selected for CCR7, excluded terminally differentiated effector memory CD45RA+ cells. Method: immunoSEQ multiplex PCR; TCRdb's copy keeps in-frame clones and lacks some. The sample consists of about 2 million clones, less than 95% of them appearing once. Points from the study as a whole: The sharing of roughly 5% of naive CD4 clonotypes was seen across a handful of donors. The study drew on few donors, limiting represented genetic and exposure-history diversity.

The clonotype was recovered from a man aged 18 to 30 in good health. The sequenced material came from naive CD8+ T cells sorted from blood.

CDR3 loop: CASHAPLALNTGELFF. In nucleotides, the CDR3 is TGTGCCAGCCATGCCCCCCTAGCGCTCAACACCGGGGAGCTGTTTTTT. The genes are TRBV6-4 and TRBJ2-2; perhaps TRBD2 as D (6 bases). V was shortened by 8 bases and J by 2 bases, with 18 bases between the two germline ends. There are 16 residues in the CDR3. Germline V CDR1 and CDR2: MRHNA, SNTAGT.